This TCR beta chain was captured in a study of T-cell memory formation after mild COVID-19. V lost 0 bases to trimming and J lost 3 bases, with 16 bases between them. Germline CDR1 reads SGHRS; CDR2 reads YFSETQ. The CDR3 length is 17 residues. After 5'RACE with constant-segment primers, TCR alpha and TCR beta cDNA libraries carrying sample barcodes and UMIs were obtained. One entry per CDR3 protein results from TCRdb running MiXCR on the 5' RACE reads. Among hundreds of thousands of distinct CDR3 sequences listed, roughly 20% were seen once. The genes are TRBV5-1 and TRBJ2-1; D may be TRBD1 or TRBD2 (7 bases each). This receptor was identified in an adult woman who had mild COVID-19 (a few samples of this study predate the infection). Cell type and time point are not known. Specimen: PBMCs or a T cell subset sorted from them (not recorded which). This CDR3 reads CASSLAPSGTVYNEQFF. The CDR3 nucleotides read TGCGCCAGCAGCTTGGCCCCGAGCGGGACAGTCTACAATGAGCAGTTCTTC. The whole variable domain, filled in from reference TRBV5-1 and TRBJ2-1, reads KAGVTQTPRYLIKTRGQQVTLSCSPISGHRSVSWYQQTPGQGLQFLFEYFSETQRNKGNFPGRFSGRQFSNSRSEMNVSTLELGDSALYLCASSLAPSGTVYNEQFFGPGTRLTVL.